These T cell receptor beta chains were read from a single sample in a study of regulatory T cells in long-lasting Graves disease. TCRdb used MiXCR to reprocess the multiplex PCR reads, holding one entry per CDR3 protein. This sample has 400,000 to 550,000 distinct CDR3 sequences, with about 17% found just once. The same specimen was also included in a second study, on T cells in Graves' hyperthyroidism and ophthalmopathy.

Sequencing used peripheral blood mononuclear cells (PBMCs), obtained at new diagnosis, from a patient treated with antithyroid drugs. The receptor source for this set is a woman aged 18-29 years with Graves disease. Each CDR3 is given with its conserved first and last residue. A D gene is named only where the DNA matches it firmly. Size is omitted from some rows. Given values are once, few, many or a class for expanded clones.

>TRBJ2-3|-|16|TRBV6-9|TRBD1
CASSYKGTGGTDTQYF
TGTGCCAGCAGTTATAAGGGGACAGGGGGGACAGATACGCAGTATTTT
>TRBJ2-7|few|14|TRBV27|TRBD1
CASRSGQGAYEQYF
TGTGCCAGCAGATCCGGACAGGGAGCGTACGAGCAGTACTTC
>TRBJ1-3|-|15|TRBV2|-
CASSRGGNSGSTIYF
TGTGCCAGCAGCAGAGGGGGGAACTCTGGAAGCACCATATATTTT
>TRBJ1-6|-|14|TRBV27|TRBD1
CASTWDRLNSPLHF
TGTGCCAGCACCTGGGACAGGTTAAATTCACCCCTCCACTTT
>TRBJ2-7|many|15|TRBV15|TRBD2
CATSSAPLARYEQYF
TGTGCCACCAGCAGCGCCCCACTAGCGAGATACGAGCAGTACTTC
>TRBJ2-1|many|14|TRBV6-1|-
CASLRDLTYNEQFF
TGTGCCAGCTTGCGGGACCTTACCTACAATGAGCAGTTCTTC
>TRBJ2-1|many|14|TRBV6-2/TRBV6-3|-
CASRGGDWGNEQFF
TGTGCCAGCAGGGGAGGTGACTGGGGCAATGAGCAGTTCTTC
>TRBJ2-3|few|16|TRBV19|TRBD2
CATMRLAGVMVDTQYF
TGTGCCACTATGAGACTAGCGGGAGTAATGGTGGATACGCAGTATTTT
>TRBJ1-4|few|15|TRBV5-1|-
CASSLAGSHNEKLFF
TGCGCCAGCAGCTTGGCGGGCAGTCATAATGAAAAACTGTTTTTT
>TRBJ2-7|many|12|TRBV5-1|TRBD1
CASSLQGNEQYF
TGCGCCAGCAGCTTACAGGGGAACGAGCAGTACTTC
>TRBJ2-3|few|15|TRBV6-2/TRBV6-3|TRBD2
CASSQREESTDTQYF
TGTGCCAGCAGCCAGCGGGAGGAATCCACAGATACGCAGTATTTT
>TRBJ2-1|many|15|TRBV20-1|TRBD2
CSARSIAGPYNEQFF
TGCAGTGCTAGATCGATAGCGGGACCCTACAATGAGCAGTTCTTC
>TRBJ2-1|many|15|TRBV20-1|-
CSARVTLGRNNEQFF
TGCAGTGCTAGAGTCACCCTAGGGCGGAACAATGAGCAGTTCTTC
>TRBJ2-7|-|13|TRBV18|-
CASSPGFNYEQYF
TGTGCCAGCTCACCAGGGTTTAACTACGAGCAGTACTTC
>TRBJ1-1|many|14|TRBV12-3/TRBV12-4|-
CASSATGMNTEAFF
TGTGCCAGCAGTGCTACAGGGATGAACACTGAAGCTTTCTTT
>TRBJ2-1|many|13|TRBV20-1|TRBD2
CSAWAGVDNEQFF
TGCAGTGCGTGGGCGGGAGTCGACAATGAGCAGTTCTTC
>TRBJ2-5|-|16|TRBV5-4|TRBD2
CASSPPGGRAQETQYF
TGTGCCAGCAGCCCCCCTGGCGGGAGGGCCCAAGAGACCCAGTACTTC
>TRBJ1-1|many|16|TRBV10-3|TRBD1
CAISESSQGAATEAFF
TGTGCCATCAGTGAGTCGAGTCAGGGGGCAGCCACTGAAGCTTTCTTT
>TRBJ2-4|few|19|TRBV7-9|TRBD2
CASSAGTRGEGTTKNIQYF
TGTGCCAGCTCCGCCGGGACTAGAGGCGAGGGTACCACAAAAAACATTCAGTACTTC
>TRBJ2-5|-|16|TRBV7-3|TRBD2
CASSLLGEGSRETQYF
TGTGCCAGCAGCCTCCTGGGGGAGGGGTCGAGGGAGACCCAGTACTTC
>TRBJ2-6|-|19|TRBV10-3|TRBD1
CAISGTGETANSGANVLTF
TGTGCCATCAGTGGGACAGGCGAAACGGCGAACTCTGGGGCCAACGTCCTGACTTTC
>TRBJ1-1|many|11|TRBV30|-
CACYWNTEAFF
TGTGCCTGTTACTGGAACACTGAAGCTTTCTTT
>TRBJ2-7|many|14|TRBV28|-
CASSFEDGPYEQYF
TGTGCCAGCAGTTTCGAGGACGGACCTTACGAGCAGTACTTC
>TRBJ1-2|-|13|TRBV7-9|-
CASSLIALYGYTF
TGTGCCAGCAGCTTAATAGCACTCTATGGCTACACCTTC
>TRBJ2-7|-|14|TRBV5-5|-
CASSLGQFLREQYF
TGTGCCAGCAGCTTGGGTCAGTTCCTACGAGAGCAGTACTTC